A selection of T cell receptor beta chains follows, all from one sample in a study of shared clonotypes between healthy human individuals. Repertoires were generated with immunoSEQ multiplex PCR, while TCRdb's copy carries only in-frame clones and drops some. The sample includes 2 million to 2.5 million clones, about 94% of them seen just once. Sample: naive CD4+ T cells sorted from blood. All receptors come from a man younger than 35 in good health. Both conserved end residues are trimmed from each CDR3. Expanded clones get a size class; other rows say once, few or many, or leave the size out.

CDR3: ASSLAGGSYEQY
size: .
V: TRBV5-6
J: TRBJ2-7

CDR3: ASGEQGINTIY
size: .
V: TRBV5-4
J: TRBJ1-3

CDR3: ASSQNGGEKLF
size: .
V: TRBV18
J: TRBJ1-4

CDR3: ASTSGNTIY
size: .
V: TRBV6-1
J: TRBJ1-3

CDR3: APGGGPTNTEAF
size: few
V: TRBV7-9
J: TRBJ1-1

CDR3: AVGAGRTGELF
size: once
V: TRBV11-2
J: TRBJ2-2

CDR3: ASSPDEGETQY
size: .
V: TRBV7-9
J: TRBJ2-5

CDR3: ASSPGRQEGNTIY
size: .
V: TRBV18
J: TRBJ1-3

CDR3: ASSAGQGFPYNSPLH
size: .
V: TRBV5-1
J: TRBJ1-6

CDR3: ASTVDMNTEAF
size: .
V: TRBV5-1
J: TRBJ1-1

CDR3: AISGGAGDYGYT
size: .
V: TRBV10-3
J: TRBJ1-2

CDR3: ASGLNQKLGTGPQSNYGYT
size: .
V: TRBV12-5
J: TRBJ1-2

CDR3: ASSLRLDQETQY
size: .
V: TRBV5-4
J: TRBJ2-5

CDR3: TTADRNNEQF
size: .
V: TRBV1
J: TRBJ2-1

CDR3: ASSLGQGPNTGELF
size: .
V: TRBV5-4
J: TRBJ2-2

CDR3: ASSLTEGGYT
size: .
V: TRBV11-2
J: TRBJ1-2

CDR3: ASSRVLNTEAF
size: .
V: TRBV6-6
J: TRBJ1-1

CDR3: ASSKFGGQGGLVTYEQY
size: .
V: TRBV21-1
J: TRBJ2-7

CDR3: ASSQDPPPIAGALYEQY
size: .
V: TRBV4-1
J: TRBJ2-7

CDR3: ASSPRDTSTHGYT
size: .
V: TRBV28
J: TRBJ1-2

CDR3: ASSESTGELF
size: .
V: TRBV10-1
J: TRBJ2-2

CDR3: ASSKTTQRHQPQH
size: .
V: TRBV21-1
J: TRBJ1-5

CDR3: SVEDTRATEAF
size: .
V: TRBV29-1
J: TRBJ1-1

CDR3: ASSLGQIYGYT
size: few
V: TRBV11-2
J: TRBJ1-2

CDR3: ASSPSGHPSYEQY
size: .
V: TRBV7-2
J: TRBJ2-7

CDR3: ASSYSGGHTDTQY
size: .
V: TRBV7-3
J: TRBJ2-3

CDR3: ASSLAGAFLSGANVLT
size: .
V: TRBV11-1
J: TRBJ2-6

CDR3: AWSTQGTVGGYT
size: .
V: TRBV30
J: TRBJ1-2

CDR3: ASSRIPGVDGYT
size: .
V: TRBV6-1
J: TRBJ1-2

CDR3: ASSQDLGGSQQY
size: .
V: TRBV4-3
J: TRBJ2-7

CDR3: ASSPKDRSIGNTIY
size: .
V: TRBV18
J: TRBJ1-3

CDR3: ASSPPSAGVAEQY
size: .
V: TRBV18
J: TRBJ2-7

CDR3: ASSYSPQNEQF
size: once
V: TRBV6-5
J: TRBJ2-1

CDR3: ASSERLGGNTIY
size: .
V: TRBV2
J: TRBJ1-3

CDR3: ASSLFGTEEGGELF
size: .
V: TRBV11-3
J: TRBJ2-2

CDR3: ASSADRWGRRDQPQH
size: .
V: TRBV19
J: TRBJ1-5

CDR3: ASSQDLGRREVKLF
size: .
V: TRBV4-1
J: TRBJ1-4

CDR3: ASSGSNTDTQY
size: .
V: TRBV2
J: TRBJ2-3

CDR3: ASSSGARSTQY
size: .
V: TRBV27
J: TRBJ2-3

CDR3: ASSQEVQSNQPQH
size: .
V: TRBV4-1
J: TRBJ1-5

CDR3: ASSLRGLAGVGDYEQY
size: .
V: TRBV27
J: TRBJ2-7

CDR3: ASSIGTLNNQPQH
size: .
V: TRBV19
J: TRBJ1-5

CDR3: ASSTDNFSNQPQH
size: .
V: TRBV7-2
J: TRBJ1-5

CDR3: ASSPSEGVLT
size: .
V: TRBV2
J: TRBJ2-6

CDR3: ASSENPTPNTEAF
size: .
V: TRBV10-1
J: TRBJ1-1

CDR3: ASTKQGISYEQY
size: .
V: TRBV28
J: TRBJ2-7

CDR3: AISDGPGNEKLF
size: .
V: TRBV10-3
J: TRBJ1-4

CDR3: AVSRGTNYGYT
size: .
V: TRBV28
J: TRBJ1-2

CDR3: ASSQVVRGSGRETSYEQY
size: once
V: TRBV4-2
J: TRBJ2-7